The source of this TCR beta chain is a study of T-cell reconstitution after alpha-beta-depleted transplantation in children. Findings of the study overall: Surviving recipient T cells and thymic progenitors accounted for the high day-60 TCRbeta diversity observed in some patients. Several hundred expanded graft clones reportedly were the source of alpha-beta T cells about two months after transplant. Among T cells one year after transplant, newly produced cells accounted for most counts and diversity.

CDR3 size: 13 residues. The germline V gene has CDR1 SGHVS and CDR2 FQNEAQ. V lost 2 bases, J lost 8 bases, and 5 bases stayed unmatched. Comment on this clonotype: No antigen is known for it.

Construction of the TCRbeta library involved unique molecular identifiers. TCRdb passed the PCR reads through MiXCR, listing each CDR3 protein once. Counted here are about 510,000 distinct CDR3 sequences, 10% to 12% occurring once; the ten biggest clones make up roughly 15%. This clonotype was obtained from a female patient aged 2 to 10 who had a stem cell transplant for aplastic anemia, so the T cells may come from the graft donor. Sequencing was performed on PBMCs, mostly from graft donor cells, taken 180 days after TCRalphabeta/CD19-depleted stem cell transplant. The chain uses TRBV7-8 and TRBJ1-1; 7 bases align to TRBD1. The CDR3 spells CASSLRTGPEAFF. DNA of the CDR3: TGTGCCAGCAGCTTACGGACAGGACCAGAAGCTTTCTTT.